The 25 T cell receptor beta chains below all came from one sample that was sequenced in a study of OX40 agonist ivuxolimab in advanced cancers. TCRdb's table, derived via immunoSEQ multiplex PCR, lists solely in-frame clones and lacks some. The repertoire consists of around 15,000 clones, with under 85% occurring once and the leading ten covering around a third. Sequenced material: CD4+ or CD8+ T cells sorted from blood, taken in a trial of the OX40 agonist ivuxolimab. The receptors derive from an adult with an advanced solid tumor such as melanoma, head and neck, liver or kidney cancer.

This chain uses TRBV28 with TRBJ1-5; tentatively, D is TRBD1 (6 bases). This CDR3 region has 14 residues. Trimming took off 10 bases at V and 2 bases at J, with 15 bases between the two ends. From germline, CDR1 is MDHEN and CDR2 SYDVKM. CDR3 loop: CAIQGSGGNQPQHF. DNA of the CDR3: TGTGCCATCCAGGGGTCCGGGGGCAATCAGCCCCAGCATTTT.

The chain is built from TRBV6-1 and TRBJ2-1, with 10 bases fitting TRBD1. Germline V gene sequence: CDR1 MNHNS, CDR2 SASEGT. The CDR3 spans 15 residues. The ends lost 9 bases at V and 8 bases at J; junction bases unmatched: 13. The CDR3 sequence: CASSSVDRGEYEQFF. CDR3 sequence (DNA): TGTGCCAGTTCTAGTGTGGACAGGGGGGAATATGAGCAGTTCTTC.

This clone has just one count. The V and J genes are TRBV28 and TRBJ1-1; D not resolved. Trimming shortened V by 5 bases and J by 4 bases, and 14 bases separated the two germline ends. The germline CDR1 and CDR2 sequences are MDHEN and SYDVKM. This CDR3 spans 14 amino acids. In DNA, the CDR3 is TGTGCCAGCAGTCCATTCCTGGGGAGCACTGAAGCTTTCTTT. Residues: CASSPFLGSTEAFF.

The gene calls are TRBV5-5 and TRBJ2-1; 9 nucleotides agree with TRBD1. Unmatched junction bases numbered 9, after V lost 2 bases and J lost 3 bases. Germline V gene sequence: CDR1 SGHKS, CDR2 YYEKEE (reference sequence). The CDR3 is 17 amino acids. CDR3 loop: CASSLGGQGPIYNEQFF. For the CDR3, the DNA is TGTGCCAGCAGCTTAGGGGGACAGGGTCCTATCTACAATGAGCAGTTCTTC.

This chain joins TRBV27 and TRBJ2-7; D gene unclear. Trimming left V 0 bases short and J 0 bases short, with 12 bases between. The CDR3 spans 16 residues. CDR1 and CDR2 from the germline V gene are MNHEY and SMNVEV (reference sequence). CDR3 nucleotide sequence: TGTGCCAGCAGTTTATCCCTCGCTTTCAGCTCCTACGAGCAGTACTTC. As protein: CASSLSLAFSSYEQYF.

The V call is TRBV7-9, the J call TRBJ1-5; 8 bases are a match to TRBD1. This CDR3 has 15 residues. Trimming at V came to 4 bases and at J to 6 bases, leaving 8 bases not matched to a gene. Germline CDR1 is SEHNR and CDR2 is FQNEAQ (reference sequence). CDR3: CASSSTGVEGQPQHF. The CDR3 nucleotides read TGTGCCAGCAGCTCGACAGGGGTTGAGGGTCAGCCCCAGCATTTT. The full variable domain, completed using reference TRBV7-9 and TRBJ1-5, is DTGVSQNPRHKITKRGQNVTFRCDPISEHNRLYWYRQTLGQGPEFLTYFQNEAQLEKSRLLSDRFSAERPKGSFSTLEIQRTEQGDSAMYLCASSSTGVEGQPQHFGDGTRLSIL.

This chain links TRBV19 with TRBJ2-5; 9 positions match TRBD2. Per germline, CDR1 LNHDA and CDR2 SQIVND (reference sequence). The junction had 4 bases not matched to a gene; V was cut back by 4 bases and J by 4 bases. The CDR3 has 14 residues. DNA of the CDR3: TGTGCCAGTAGTACTAGCGGGAATGGAGAGACCCAGTACTTC. Residues: CASSTSGNGETQYF.

The CDR3 region has the DNA TGTGCCAGCAGTGGGCTGGGGAGCAATCAGCCCCAGCATTTT. Translation gives CASSGLGSNQPQHF. The rearrangement joins TRBV6-1 to TRBJ1-5, with D uncertain. Germline V lookup: CDR1 MNHNS, CDR2 SASEGT. V shed 4 bases and J shed 1 base, with 8 bases lying between them. The CDR3 is 14 residues long.

The CDR3 region is CASSPGLEQYF. DNA for the CDR3: TGTGCCAGCAGCCCCGGATTGGAGCAGTACTTC. The rearrangement joins TRBV7-8 to TRBJ2-7, with unresolved D. CDR3 length equals 11 residues. Trimming took 5 bases from V and 7 from J, leaving 9 bases between them. Germline V gives CDR1 SGHVS, CDR2 FQNEAQ.

The J gene is TRBJ2-5, the V gene TRBV4-1, with unresolved D. V dropped 0 bases and J dropped 5 bases, with 10 bases sitting between them. Germline values: CDR1 MGHRA, CDR2 YSYEKL. The CDR3 covers 14 residues. The CDR3 protein is CASSQEGLGETQYF. The CDR3 region has the DNA TGCGCCAGCAGCCAAGAAGGTCTAGGGGAGACCCAGTACTTC.

The table lists this clone with a few counts. V usage is TRBV6-5 and J usage is TRBJ2-3; possibly TRBD2 for D (6 bases). The ends were cut back, 6 bases at V and 5 bases at J, with 12 bases in the middle. CDR1 and CDR2 from the germline V gene are MNHEY and SVGAGI. The CDR3 is 13 amino acids. CDR3 in DNA: TGTGCCAGCAGCCGGAGGGCCGAAGATACGCAGTATTTT. This gives the protein CASSRRAEDTQYF.

The CDR3 here is CASSESFGGDTQYF. For the CDR3, the DNA is TGTGCCAGCAGCGAGAGTTTTGGGGGAGATACGCAGTATTTT. The rearrangement links TRBV7-6 to TRBJ2-3; either TRBD1 or TRBD2 may fit D (5 bases each). V was shortened by 5 bases and J by 5 bases, with 14 bases between the two germline ends. Germline V CDR1 and CDR2: SGHVS, FNYEAQ. The CDR3 loop spans 14 amino acids.

The genes are TRBV28 and TRBJ2-2; no firm D call. This CDR3 has 16 amino acids. Germline CDR1 and CDR2: MDHEN and SYDVKM. Deletions cut 3 bases from V and 7 bases from J, with 18 bases between. CDR3 region: CASSFLEGSAGGELFF. In nucleotides, the CDR3 is TGTGCCAGCAGTTTTTTGGAAGGATCAGCCGGCGGGGAGCTGTTTTTT.

The rearrangement uses TRBV6-5 and TRBJ1-2, with D maybe TRBD1 (6 bases). Looked up from germline, CDR1 is MNHEY and CDR2 is SVGAGI. CDR3 length equals 11 residues. Trimming cost V 8 bases and J 8 bases, with 12 bases left between them. This CDR3 reads CASGDTLGYTF. The CDR3 DNA reads as TGTGCCAGCGGGGACACCCTGGGCTACACCTTC.

The J gene is TRBJ1-4, the V gene TRBV21-1; TRBD1 is the table's D call and was not checked against the DNA. TRBV21-1 is assigned pseudogene status. The CDR3 is 15 residues long. CDR3 nucleotides: TGTGCCAGCAGCAAAAGACAGGGGGCGAGTGAAAAACTGTTTTTT. It encodes CASSKRQGASEKLFF.

This clone has a single count. The chain employs TRBV7-9 and TRBJ2-7; D not certain. With 3 bases removed from V and 2 bases from J, the gap between germline ends came to 8 bases. Germline CDR1 SEHNR, CDR2 FQNEAQ (reference sequence). The CDR3 sequence is 13 residues long. CDR3 amino acids: CASSFETPYEQYF. The CDR3 DNA follows: TGTGCCAGCAGCTTCGAGACCCCCTACGAGCAGTACTTC.

The V call is TRBV7-9, the J call TRBJ1-1; maybe TRBD1 (5 bases). V was trimmed by 1 base and J by 0 bases, leaving 9 bases between them. Germline CDR1 is SEHNR and CDR2 is FQNEAQ (reference sequence). The CDR3 length is 15 residues. Here the CDR3 reads CASSLEWGMNTEAFF. Written as DNA, the CDR3 is TGTGCCAGCAGCTTAGAGTGGGGGATGAACACTGAAGCTTTCTTT.

The chain employs TRBV27 and TRBJ2-2, with TRBD2 identical over 9 bases. V gave up 5 bases and J gave up 5 bases; unmatched junction bases: 3. The CDR3 has 14 residues. Germline V gene sequence: CDR1 MNHEY, CDR2 SMNVEV (reference sequence). CDR3 DNA sequence: TGTGCCAGCAGTCTAACTAGCGGGACCGGGGAGCTGTTTTTT. Translated, it gives CASSLTSGTGELFF.

Regarding this clone: This may arise from a read error, as a much more abundant clone is one base away. The chain uses TRBV5-8 and TRBJ1-2; perhaps TRBD1 as D (5 bases). Per the germline V gene, CDR1 is SGHTS and CDR2 is YDEGEE. The CDR3 has 13 residues. The chain's CDR3 is CASSLWGDYSYTF. As DNA, the CDR3 is TGTGCCAGCAGCTTGTGGGGGGACTATAGCTACACCTTC.

This chain uses TRBV10-3 with TRBJ1-2; D is undetermined. The ends were cut back, 3 bases at V and 7 bases at J, with 15 bases in the middle. Germline-derived CDR1 and CDR2 are ENHRY and SYGVKD. There are 14 residues in the CDR3. CDR3 in DNA: TGTGCCATCAGTGAAGACACCCGACCCAGTGGCTACACCTTC. Protein product: CAISEDTRPSGYTF.

This clone ranks as medium-sized. The chain employs TRBV25-1 and TRBJ2-2; D is uncertain. CDR1 is MGHDK, CDR2 SYGVNS, per germline. Between the trimmed V and J ends, which lost 2 bases and 5 bases, there was a span of 3 bases. The CDR3 loop spans 12 amino acids. CDR3 amino acids: CASSERTGELFF. DNA of the CDR3: TGTGCCAGCAGTGAAAGGACCGGGGAGCTGTTTTTT.

This sequence joins TRBV13 and TRBJ1-1, with D tentatively TRBD1 (5 bases). CDR1 is PRHDT and CDR2 is FYEKMQ in the germline V gene (reference sequence). V dropped 1 base and J dropped 5 bases, with 11 bases sitting between them. This CDR3 is 14 amino acids long. The CDR3 coding sequence is TGTGCCAGCAGCTTAGCCCCAGGGAATACTGAAGCTTTCTTT. Its protein is CASSLAPGNTEAFF. The entire variable domain, with the rest obtained from reference TRBV13 and TRBJ1-1, is as follows: AAGVIQSPRHLIKEKRETATLKCYPIPRHDTVYWYQQGPGQDPQFLISFYEKMQSDKGSIPDRFSAQQFSDYHSELNMSSLELGDSALYFCASSLAPGNTEAFFGQGTRLTVV.

The chain combines TRBV5-1 with TRBJ2-3; 14 bases fit TRBD2. The V gene's germline CDR1 is SGHRS and CDR2 YFSETQ. J lost 3 bases, V lost 4 bases, and 4 bases had no gene match. CDR3 length: 16 residues. CDR3 sequence (DNA): TGCGCCAGCAGCCGGGGACTAGCGGGAGCGACAGATACGCAGTATTTT. Translation: CASSRGLAGATDTQYF.

The DNA of the CDR3 is TGTGCCAGCAGCGTAGGGGGGAGTTCCTACGAGCAGTACTTC. Its translation is CASSVGGSSYEQYF. V usage is TRBV9 and J usage is TRBJ2-7; the D gene could be TRBD1 or TRBD2 (5 bases each). The CDR3 length is 14 residues. V lost 0 bases, J lost 1 base, and 8 bases lay in between. CDR1 and CDR2 (germline): SGDLS, YYNGEE.

CDR3 coding DNA: TGTGCCAGCAGCTTAGTACCAGGGATCGCTGAAGCTTTCTTT. This encodes CASSLVPGIAEAFF. This sequence joins TRBV7-2 and TRBJ1-1, with D tentatively TRBD1 (5 bases). The CDR3 extends over 14 amino acids. V shed 1 base and J shed 6 bases, with 12 bases lying between them. Germline values: CDR1 SGHTA, CDR2 FQGNSA.